This TCR beta chain was profiled in a study of human T cells and chemical hapten exposure (dated by TCRdb to the early 2020s). Background on the whole study: For sensitization, 2% DPC in acetone was applied to a roughly 2 cm by roughly 2 cm area of upper inner arm skin. Weekly therapeutic DPC doses were additionally applied to the scalp of patients throughout the roughly 23-week study period. Patch testing was performed on the upper back with Finn chambers containing 0.01% DPC, and the patch tests were scored after 6 days according to International Contact Dermatitis Research Group standards. Libraries were pooled for sequencing, and per-sample TCR yields varied mainly because of small differences in library volumes within the pool. Blood was sampled from patients pre-sensitization (week 0) and at 2, 6 and about 24 weeks after DPC sensitization. Alopecia areata with under or over 50% scalp involvement, alopecia totalis and alopecia universalis were represented in the patient cohort, which was mostly female. The study tracked peripheral blood TCR repertoire changes in vivo during primary and secondary sensitization to the hapten diphenylcyclopropenone (DPC) in alopecia patients. For TCR sequencing, blood came from 25 to 35 alopecia patients at anywhere from one to four time points (pre-sensitization, 2, 6 and 24 weeks).

CDR1 and CDR2 (SGDLS, YYNGEE) derive from the germline V gene. From V the trimming removes 4 bases and from J it removes 5 bases, while the gene matches leave 9 bases of the junction unaccounted for. The cysteine opens and the phenylalanine closes a CDR3 of 15 amino acids. Solely the CDR3 DNA is kept, with 45 bases framed from the first base. The library was obtained by RACE. Sequencing relied on a NextSeq 500. During library preparation, unique molecular identifiers were attached to individual cDNA molecules so that TCRs could be counted in a quantitative, reproducible way. Both TCR alpha and TCR beta chains were sequenced from each blood RNA sample. Per the authors' processing: A median of approximately 96,000 TCRs per sample was observed, with a range of about 20,000 to 750,000. V, J and CDR3 annotation of the TCR reads was performed with the Decombinator software suite. To make PS versus PT1 abundance plots, every sample was subsampled to the same number of TCRs (28,000). Expanded TCRs were defined as absent before sensitization and observed at least eight times at the 2-week time point. TCRdb applied fastp at Q25 and MiXCR to the public reads, then kept only in-frame beta chains. When rows share a CDR3 protein, they turn into one entry using the most common DNA and genes. The V and J calls were not made by the authors but by TCRdb's processing. The sample table lists under 95,000 distinct CDR3 sequences, around 8.8% of them with a count of one. The biggest ten clones account for just over 2.5% of the sample.

About this clonotype: Its antigen target is currently unknown. The input lacks base qualities; no much larger clone sits a single base away.

Study-wide conclusions, independent of this receptor: Significantly more large CDR3 similarity clusters were formed by expanded TCRs than by pre-sensitization or healthy control sets, consistent with antigen-driven responses. Because all patients had alopecia, a presumed autoimmune disease, the immune response of the patients might differ from that of healthy individuals. A positive correlation was found between the number of PT1 expanded TCRs and patch test score, with significance reached at thresholds 8, 16 and 32 but not 4. After repeated subsampling, changes were observed in the strength of the expansion versus patch-test correlation and in the threshold at which the correlation became significant. No change with DPC sensitization was found in the number of TCRs above 1 in 1000 frequency, and no evidence of global repertoire structure alterations was found.

The time point label for this specimen denotes: pre-sensitization, week 0. Per the publication, the treatment or condition label means: therapeutic diphenylcyclopropenone sensitization with weekly scalp DPC. Blood at each patch-test visit was drawn before the patch test was applied. Eligible patients were aged 18 to 70, diagnosed with alopecia, deemed suitable for DPC therapy, and excluded if pregnant. Total RNA was extracted from unfractionated whole blood that had been collected in Tempus Blood RNA tubes. The sequence was collected from a man aged 35-49 years with alopecia areata. Some clones in this sample may be carry-over from other donors' samples. Here the sequenced sample was whole blood, taken in connection with sensitization to the hapten diphenylcyclopropenone (DPC). Rearrangement joined TRBV9 to TRBJ2-4; 7 junctional bases match TRBD2. The DNA reads as follows: TGTGCCAGCAGCCGGGGGGTAGTTCTTGAAAACATTCAGTACTTC. It codes for CASSRGVVLENIQYF.